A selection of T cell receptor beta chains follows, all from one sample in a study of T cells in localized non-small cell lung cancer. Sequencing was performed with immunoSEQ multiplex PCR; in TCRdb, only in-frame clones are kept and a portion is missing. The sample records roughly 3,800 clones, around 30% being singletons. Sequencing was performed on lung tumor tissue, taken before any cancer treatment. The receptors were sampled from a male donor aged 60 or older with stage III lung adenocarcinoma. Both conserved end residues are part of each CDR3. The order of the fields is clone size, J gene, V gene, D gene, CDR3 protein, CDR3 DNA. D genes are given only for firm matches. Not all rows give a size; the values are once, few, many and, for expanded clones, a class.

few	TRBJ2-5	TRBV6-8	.	CASRLGGAWETQYF	TGTGCCAGCCGATTAGGGGGGGCCTGGGAGACCCAGTACTTC
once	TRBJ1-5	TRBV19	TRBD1	CASSIPNIGQANQPQHF	TGTGCCAGTAGTATACCAAATATCGGACAGGCGAATCAGCCCCAGCATTTT
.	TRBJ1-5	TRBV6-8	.	CASRGGYSNQPQHF	TGTGCCAGCAGGGGAGGCTATAGCAATCAGCCCCAGCATTTT
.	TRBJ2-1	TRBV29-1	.	CSVEHRAYNEQFF	TGCAGCGTTGAACACAGGGCCTACAATGAGCAGTTCTTC
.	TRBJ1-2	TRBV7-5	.	CASSPRQGMNYGYTF	TGTGCCAGCAGCCCCCGACAGGGGATGAACTATGGCTACACCTTC
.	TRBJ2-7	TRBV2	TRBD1	CASSPTGVAYEQYF	TGTGCCAGCAGTCCGACAGGGGTTGCCTACGAGCAGTACTTC
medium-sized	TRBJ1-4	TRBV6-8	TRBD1	CAISVSGGDEKLFF	TGTGCCATCAGTGTATCAGGGGGCGATGAAAAACTGTTTTTT
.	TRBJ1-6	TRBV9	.	CASGQGNSPLHF	TGTGCCAGCGGGCAGGGAAATTCACCCCTCCACTTT
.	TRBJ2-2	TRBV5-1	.	CASSFLGTEPSGELFF	TGCGCCAGCAGCTTTCTCGGCACAGAACCGAGCGGGGAGCTGTTTTTT
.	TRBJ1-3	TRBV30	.	CAWSTAGNTIYF	TGTGCCTGGAGTACAGCTGGAAACACCATATATTTT
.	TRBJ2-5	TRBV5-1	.	CASSLMGALTQETQYF	TGCGCCAGCAGCTTGATGGGGGCGTTGACTCAAGAGACCCAGTACTTC
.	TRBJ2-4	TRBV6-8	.	CASSSPGTLAKNIQYF	TGTGCCAGCAGTTCACCGGGGACATTAGCCAAAAACATTCAGTACTTC
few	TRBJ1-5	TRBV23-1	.	CASSLEGDQPQHF	TGCGCCAGCAGCTTGGAGGGTGATCAGCCCCAGCATTTT
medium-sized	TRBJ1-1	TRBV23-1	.	CASSQAGHTEAFF	TGCGCCAGCAGTCAAGCCGGCCACACTGAAGCTTTCTTT
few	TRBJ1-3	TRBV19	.	CASRQGSGNTIYF	TGTGCCAGTAGGCAGGGCTCTGGAAACACCATATATTTT
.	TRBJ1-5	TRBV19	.	CASSIGLQGGGNQPQHF	TGTGCCAGTAGTATTGGACTACAGGGAGGCGGCAATCAGCCCCAGCATTTT
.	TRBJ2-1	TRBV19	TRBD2	CASTPHPTRTSGGWNEQFF	TGTGCCAGTACCCCACATCCGACCCGGACTAGCGGGGGGTGGAATGAGCAGTTCTTC
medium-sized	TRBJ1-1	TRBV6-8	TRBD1	CASDQTGVGTEAFF	TGTGCCAGCGACCAAACAGGGGTCGGGACTGAAGCTTTCTTT
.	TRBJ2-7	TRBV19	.	CASKGRGSDEQYF	TGTGCCAGTAAAGGCAGGGGATCCGACGAGCAGTACTTC
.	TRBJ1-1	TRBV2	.	CASSYASTEAFF	TGTGCCAGCAGTTACGCGAGCACTGAAGCTTTCTTT
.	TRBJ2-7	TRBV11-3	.	CASSLEGVLSYEQYF	TGTGCCAGCAGCTTAGAAGGGGTTCTATCCTACGAGCAGTACTTC
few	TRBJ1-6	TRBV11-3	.	CASSPVDGNSPLHF	TGTGCCAGCAGCCCAGTCGACGGTAATTCACCCCTCCACTTT
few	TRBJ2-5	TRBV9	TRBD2	CASSGLAGRETQYF	TGTGCCAGCAGCGGCTTAGCGGGGAGAGAGACCCAGTACTTC
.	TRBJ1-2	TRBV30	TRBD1	CAWSKGQVYGYTF	TGTGCCTGGAGTAAGGGACAGGTATATGGCTACACCTTC
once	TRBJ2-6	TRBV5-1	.	CASSLVTGPSSGANVLTF	TGCGCCAGCAGCTTGGTCACAGGGCCTAGCTCTGGGGCCAACGTCCTGACTTTC
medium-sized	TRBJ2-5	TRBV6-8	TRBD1	CASSPRTGLLSETQYF	TGTGCCAGCAGTCCCAGGACAGGTCTACTCTCGGAGACCCAGTACTTC
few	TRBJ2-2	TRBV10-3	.	CAISEGRDILTGELFF	TGTGCCATCAGTGAGGGCCGGGACATACTCACCGGGGAGCTGTTTTTT
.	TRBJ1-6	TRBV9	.	CASSATTSSYNSPLHF	TGTGCCAGCAGCGCGACGACTAGCTCCTATAATTCACCCCTCCACTTT
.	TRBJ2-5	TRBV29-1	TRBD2	CSVGLTGGRETQYF	TGCAGCGTTGGACTTACGGGGGGGCGAGAGACCCAGTACTTC
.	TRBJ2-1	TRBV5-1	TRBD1	CASSWDRGSNEQFF	TGCGCCAGCAGCTGGGACAGGGGGAGCAATGAGCAGTTCTTC
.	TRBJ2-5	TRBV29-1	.	CSVAGLGQETQYF	TGCAGCGTGGCCGGGCTAGGGCAAGAGACCCAGTACTTC
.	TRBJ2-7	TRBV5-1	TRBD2	CASSGDLAGVYEQYF	TGCGCCAGCAGCGGGGACCTAGCGGGGGTCTACGAGCAGTACTTC
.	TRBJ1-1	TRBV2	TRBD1	CASSGGTGESEAFF	TGTGCCAGCAGTGGGGGGACAGGGGAATCGGAAGCTTTCTTT
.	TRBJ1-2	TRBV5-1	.	CASSLTGSAGNYGYTF	TGCGCCAGCAGTTTAACTGGATCGGCAGGAAACTATGGCTACACCTTC
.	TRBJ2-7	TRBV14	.	CASSPEGDRRTYEQYF	TGTGCCAGCAGCCCCGAGGGAGACAGGCGCACCTACGAGCAGTACTTC
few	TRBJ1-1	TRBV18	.	CASSLRAPRDETEAFF	TGTGCCAGCTCCCTCAGGGCACCCAGAGATGAGACTGAAGCTTTCTTT
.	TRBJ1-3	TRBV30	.	CAWSTGSSGNTIYF	TGTGCCTGGAGTACAGGGAGCTCTGGAAACACCATATATTTT
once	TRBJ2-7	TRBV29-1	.	CSVRVGQGNYEQYF	TGCAGCGTACGGGTCGGGCAGGGTAATTACGAGCAGTACTTC
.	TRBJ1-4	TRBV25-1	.	CASSELGLTNEKLFF	TGTGCCAGCAGTGAGCTGGGGCTCACTAATGAAAAACTGTTTTTT
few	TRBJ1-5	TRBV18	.	CASSPLDSRGQPQHF	TGTGCCAGCTCACCACTAGACAGTCGCGGTCAGCCCCAGCATTTT
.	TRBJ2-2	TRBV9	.	CASSVEGRRTRNTGELFF	TGTGCCAGCAGCGTAGAGGGTAGACGAACCCGGAACACCGGGGAGCTGTTTTTT
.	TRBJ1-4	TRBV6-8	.	CASSRGWGSNEKLFF	TGTGCCAGCAGCCGGGGATGGGGGTCTAATGAAAAACTGTTTTTT
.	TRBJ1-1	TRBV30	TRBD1	CAWSLPDREAFF	TGTGCCTGGAGTTTACCGGACAGGGAAGCTTTCTTT
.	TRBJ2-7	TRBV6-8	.	CASVRGSSYEQYF	TGTGCCAGCGTGAGGGGCTCTAGCTACGAGCAGTACTTC
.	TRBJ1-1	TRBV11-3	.	CASSRMAQNTEAFF	TGTGCCAGCAGTCGGATGGCCCAGAACACTGAAGCTTTCTTT
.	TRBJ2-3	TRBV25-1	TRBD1	CASSESRGFFTDTQYF	TGTGCCAGCAGTGAATCCAGGGGGTTTTTCACAGATACGCAGTATTTT
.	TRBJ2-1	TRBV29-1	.	CSVATESSYNEQFF	TGCAGCGTTGCAACCGAGAGCTCCTACAATGAGCAGTTCTTC
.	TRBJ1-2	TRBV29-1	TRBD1	CSPDDRGKASNGYTF	TGCAGCCCGGACGACAGGGGGAAAGCCTCGAATGGCTACACCTTC
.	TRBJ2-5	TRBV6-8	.	CAISWDPHQETQYF	TGTGCCATCAGTTGGGACCCTCACCAAGAGACCCAGTACTTC
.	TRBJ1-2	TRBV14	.	CASSRLSQGDYGYTF	TGTGCCAGCAGCCGATTATCCCAGGGAGACTATGGCTACACCTTC
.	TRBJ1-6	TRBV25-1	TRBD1	CASIQTGGDSPLHF	TGTGCCAGCATTCAAACAGGGGGCGATTCACCCCTCCACTTT
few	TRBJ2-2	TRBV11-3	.	CASSRAGNTGELFF	TGTGCCAGCAGCCGGGCAGGGAACACCGGGGAGCTGTTTTTT